A selection of T cell receptor beta chains follows, all from one sample in a study of radiation and T cells in renal cell carcinoma. The data were produced by immunoSEQ multiplex PCR, yet TCRdb's version contains in-frame clones alone and is incomplete. The sample records 4,000 to 6,500 clones, roughly 53% being singletons. The sequences come from tumor tissue, collected from a patient whose treatment included radiotherapy and nephrectomy. These receptor sequences come from a man aged 55-75 years with renal cell carcinoma. CDR3s include the opening cysteine and the closing phenylalanine or tryptophan. Fields, in order: D gene, V gene, clone size, J gene, CDR3 DNA, CDR3 protein. The D gene is left open where the match is weak. Size is omitted from some rows. Given values are once, few, many or a class for expanded clones.

D gene: .; V gene: TRBV19; clone size: .; J gene: TRBJ1-2; CDR3 DNA: TGTGCCAGTAGTATCCAGGCGGGGGTCTATGGCTACACCTTC; CDR3 protein: CASSIQAGVYGYTF
D gene: .; V gene: TRBV6-1; clone size: .; J gene: TRBJ1-2; CDR3 DNA: TGTGCCAGCAGCGACAGGTCCTATGGCTACACCTTC; CDR3 protein: CASSDRSYGYTF
D gene: .; V gene: TRBV19; clone size: .; J gene: TRBJ2-5; CDR3 DNA: TGTGCCAGTAGTAACGGACTAACAGCGAACCAAGAGACCCAGTACTTC; CDR3 protein: CASSNGLTANQETQYF
D gene: .; V gene: TRBV6-1; clone size: few; J gene: TRBJ2-7; CDR3 DNA: TGTGCCAGCAGTGAACTCATGTACAGAGCCTACGAGCAGTACTTC; CDR3 protein: CASSELMYRAYEQYF
D gene: TRBD2; V gene: TRBV10-3; clone size: .; J gene: TRBJ2-1; CDR3 DNA: TGTGCCACCGGGACTAGTCTCGACAATGAGCAGTTCTTC; CDR3 protein: CATGTSLDNEQFF
D gene: .; V gene: TRBV11-2; clone size: .; J gene: TRBJ1-5; CDR3 DNA: TGTGCCAGCAGCTTAGGGCTAGATCAGCCCCAGCATTTT; CDR3 protein: CASSLGLDQPQHF
D gene: TRBD2; V gene: TRBV2; clone size: .; J gene: TRBJ2-5; CDR3 DNA: TGTGCCAGCAGCCAGACTAGCGGGATAGAGACCCAGTACTTC; CDR3 protein: CASSQTSGIETQYF
D gene: .; V gene: TRBV11-2; clone size: few; J gene: TRBJ2-7; CDR3 DNA: TGTGCCAGCAGGCGAGACAGGAAGGGTCGCGAGCAGTACTTC; CDR3 protein: CASRRDRKGREQYF
D gene: .; V gene: TRBV5-1; clone size: .; J gene: TRBJ2-7; CDR3 DNA: TGCGCCAGCAGCGCTCGGACGGGGGCATACGAGCAGTACTTC; CDR3 protein: CASSARTGAYEQYF
D gene: .; V gene: TRBV27; clone size: .; J gene: TRBJ2-7; CDR3 DNA: TGTGCCAGCGGGGTCGGGTACGAGCAGTACTTC; CDR3 protein: CASGVGYEQYF
D gene: .; V gene: TRBV7-2; clone size: .; J gene: TRBJ2-7; CDR3 DNA: TGTGCCAGCAGCTTATCTTGGGGGGAGCAGTACTTC; CDR3 protein: CASSLSWGEQYF
D gene: .; V gene: TRBV27; clone size: few; J gene: TRBJ2-4; CDR3 DNA: TGTGCCAGCAGTTTTCTAGCTAGAACCAAAAACATTCAGTACTTC; CDR3 protein: CASSFLARTKNIQYF
D gene: .; V gene: TRBV27; clone size: once; J gene: TRBJ2-7; CDR3 DNA: TGTGCCAGCAGCGTAGGTGGGAGCTCTCCCGAGCAGTACTTC; CDR3 protein: CASSVGGSSPEQYF
D gene: .; V gene: TRBV11-2; clone size: .; J gene: TRBJ2-7; CDR3 DNA: TGTGCCACCAAGGGTAGCGGCTTCTACGAGCAGTACTTC; CDR3 protein: CATKGSGFYEQYF
D gene: .; V gene: TRBV4-1; clone size: .; J gene: TRBJ2-7; CDR3 DNA: TGCGCCAGCAGCCAAGGGACAGTGGGCTACGAGCAGTACTTC; CDR3 protein: CASSQGTVGYEQYF
D gene: .; V gene: TRBV7-8; clone size: .; J gene: TRBJ1-6; CDR3 DNA: TGTGCCAGCAGCGATCAGACAGGACCATATTCACCCCTCCACTTT; CDR3 protein: CASSDQTGPYSPLHF
D gene: .; V gene: TRBV6-5; clone size: .; J gene: TRBJ1-6; CDR3 DNA: TGTGCCACCCAAGAGACGGGGAATATCTATTCACCCCTCCACTTT; CDR3 protein: CATQETGNIYSPLHF
D gene: TRBD2; V gene: TRBV11-2; clone size: .; J gene: TRBJ2-7; CDR3 DNA: TGTGCCAGCAGCTTGGGAGGACTAGCCACCGACGAGCAGTACTTC; CDR3 protein: CASSLGGLATDEQYF
D gene: .; V gene: TRBV5-5; clone size: large; J gene: TRBJ1-5; CDR3 DNA: TGTGCCAGCAGCTTGGGTGTCATCCAGCCCCAGCATTTT; CDR3 protein: CASSLGVIQPQHF
D gene: .; V gene: TRBV19; clone size: .; J gene: TRBJ1-2; CDR3 DNA: TGTGCCAGTAGTATAGAGGGGACACGGAGTGGCTATGGCTACACCTTC; CDR3 protein: CASSIEGTRSGYGYTF
D gene: .; V gene: TRBV6-5; clone size: few; J gene: TRBJ2-7; CDR3 DNA: TGTGCCAGCAGCTCCGGGACAAGGGTCCACGAGCAGTACTTC; CDR3 protein: CASSSGTRVHEQYF
D gene: .; V gene: TRBV29-1; clone size: few; J gene: TRBJ1-2; CDR3 DNA: TGCAGCGTTCGGGTGGATGCTAACTATGGCTACACCTTC; CDR3 protein: CSVRVDANYGYTF
D gene: .; V gene: TRBV18; clone size: .; J gene: TRBJ1-2; CDR3 DNA: TGTGCCAGCTCACCAAACTCCGGGTCCGGCTACACCTTC; CDR3 protein: CASSPNSGSGYTF
D gene: .; V gene: TRBV5-5; clone size: medium-sized; J gene: TRBJ1-5; CDR3 DNA: TGTGCCAGCAGCTTGGGTACAGTACAGCCCCAGCATTTT; CDR3 protein: CASSLGTVQPQHF
D gene: TRBD1; V gene: TRBV19; clone size: few; J gene: TRBJ2-2; CDR3 DNA: TGTGCCAGTAGTATAGGACAGGGTCCGAACGGGGAGCTGTTTTTT; CDR3 protein: CASSIGQGPNGELFF
D gene: .; V gene: TRBV19; clone size: .; J gene: TRBJ2-1; CDR3 DNA: TGTGCGGTCGGTCACAGGGCATACAATGAGCAGTTCTTC; CDR3 protein: CAVGHRAYNEQFF
D gene: TRBD2; V gene: TRBV27; clone size: .; J gene: TRBJ2-7; CDR3 DNA: TGTGCCAGCAGTTCGGGACTAGCGTTGGGCGAGCAGTACTTC; CDR3 protein: CASSSGLALGEQYF
D gene: .; V gene: TRBV11-2; clone size: once; J gene: TRBJ1-1; CDR3 DNA: TGTGCCAGCAGCTTAGTAAGGGCGAGCACTGAAGCTTTCTTT; CDR3 protein: CASSLVRASTEAFF
D gene: TRBD1; V gene: TRBV6-1; clone size: once; J gene: TRBJ1-3; CDR3 DNA: TGTGCCAGCAGTGAGGGACAGGGGGCGGCTGGAAACACCATATATTTT; CDR3 protein: CASSEGQGAAGNTIYF
D gene: TRBD1; V gene: TRBV7-9; clone size: .; J gene: TRBJ1-1; CDR3 DNA: TGTGCCAGCAGCCCACAGGGGGGGGCGGGGGGCACTGAAGCTTTCTTT; CDR3 protein: CASSPQGGAGGTEAFF
D gene: .; V gene: TRBV7-9; clone size: large; J gene: TRBJ1-1; CDR3 DNA: TGTGCCAGCAGCTTGGATGGTCGAGGAGCTTTCTTT; CDR3 protein: CASSLDGRGAFF
D gene: TRBD1; V gene: TRBV19; clone size: .; J gene: TRBJ2-7; CDR3 DNA: TGTGCCAGTAGTCGACAGGGGAAAGCCTACGAGCAGTACTTC; CDR3 protein: CASSRQGKAYEQYF
D gene: .; V gene: TRBV19; clone size: hyperexpanded; J gene: TRBJ1-1; CDR3 DNA: TGTGCCAGTAGTATTTTCGGCATGGGTACCACTGAAGCTTTCTTT; CDR3 protein: CASSIFGMGTTEAFF
D gene: .; V gene: TRBV6-5; clone size: few; J gene: TRBJ1-4; CDR3 DNA: TGCGCCAGCACCGGACATCTTAATGAAAAACTGTTTTTT; CDR3 protein: CASTGHLNEKLFF
D gene: .; V gene: TRBV5-1; clone size: few; J gene: TRBJ1-3; CDR3 DNA: TGCGCCAGCAGCCAAGGGGGCTCTGGAAACACCATATATTTT; CDR3 protein: CASSQGGSGNTIYF
D gene: TRBD1; V gene: TRBV18; clone size: .; J gene: TRBJ2-5; CDR3 DNA: TGTGCCAGCTCACCAGAACAGGGGGGAAAGACCCAGTACTTC; CDR3 protein: CASSPEQGGKTQYF
D gene: .; V gene: TRBV27; clone size: medium-sized; J gene: TRBJ2-2; CDR3 DNA: TGTGCCAGCAGACGGGGAACGAACACCGGGGAGCTGTTTTTT; CDR3 protein: CASRRGTNTGELFF
D gene: .; V gene: TRBV30; clone size: .; J gene: TRBJ1-5; CDR3 DNA: TGTGCCTGGAGTGTAGGGTTGGGATTTAGCAATCAGCCCCAGCATTTT; CDR3 protein: CAWSVGLGFSNQPQHF
D gene: .; V gene: TRBV6-5; clone size: .; J gene: TRBJ2-7; CDR3 DNA: TGTGCCAGCAGTTACGCTAGCCCAAGATACTACGAGCAGTACTTC; CDR3 protein: CASSYASPRYYEQYF
D gene: .; V gene: TRBV4-1; clone size: .; J gene: TRBJ2-7; CDR3 DNA: TGCGCCAGCAGCATCACACAGGGCTACGAGCAGTACTTC; CDR3 protein: CASSITQGYEQYF
D gene: .; V gene: TRBV5-8; clone size: medium-sized; J gene: TRBJ1-5; CDR3 DNA: TGTGCCAGCAGCTTGACGTTTCAGCCCCAGCATTTT; CDR3 protein: CASSLTFQPQHF
D gene: TRBD2; V gene: TRBV7-3; clone size: .; J gene: TRBJ2-7; CDR3 DNA: TGTGCCAGCAGCTTAGCTATGACTAGCGGGAGTGTGTTCTACGAGCAGTACTTC; CDR3 protein: CASSLAMTSGSVFYEQYF
D gene: .; V gene: TRBV6-5; clone size: .; J gene: TRBJ1-1; CDR3 DNA: TGTGCCAGCAGGCCGGGACAATTGGTGAACACTGAAGCTTTCTTT; CDR3 protein: CASRPGQLVNTEAFF
D gene: TRBD1; V gene: TRBV5-1; clone size: .; J gene: TRBJ1-2; CDR3 DNA: TGCGCCAGCAGTCGACTAACGACAGGGGTGGGTGCCGGCTACACCTTC; CDR3 protein: CASSRLTTGVGAGYTF
D gene: TRBD1; V gene: TRBV9; clone size: .; J gene: TRBJ1-1; CDR3 DNA: TGTGCCAGCAGCGTAGGCCTGGGACAGGGTCGCACTGAAGCTTTCTTT; CDR3 protein: CASSVGLGQGRTEAFF
D gene: TRBD2; V gene: TRBV5-4; clone size: .; J gene: TRBJ2-7; CDR3 DNA: TGTGCCAGCAGCTTGCCTCTAGCGGATTCCTACGAGCAGTACTTC; CDR3 protein: CASSLPLADSYEQYF
D gene: .; V gene: TRBV7-3; clone size: .; J gene: TRBJ2-1; CDR3 DNA: TGTGCCAGCAGCTTGCGACCCGGCCCAAATGAGCAGTTCTTC; CDR3 protein: CASSLRPGPNEQFF
D gene: .; V gene: TRBV30; clone size: .; J gene: TRBJ1-5; CDR3 DNA: TGTGCCTGGGGAGCCCAGGGACGGGGGAATCAGCCCCAGCATTTT; CDR3 protein: CAWGAQGRGNQPQHF